The 24 T cell receptor beta chains below were found in one sample sequenced in a study of blood T cells in healthy people across ages. The use of a sample-barcoded 5' primer and a J-beta primer mix characterized a second PCR of roughly 7 to 11 cycles. TCRdb analysed the 5' RACE reads with MiXCR anew, one entry per CDR3 protein. The table has 650,000 to 800,000 distinct CDR3 sequences, approximately 44% seen once. The sample was blood. The receptors originated from a man aged 55 to 70 in good health.

This chain joins TRBV11-2 and TRBJ2-1; possibly TRBD2 for D (6 bases). The CDR3 has 14 residues. The V gene lost 5 bases and the J gene lost 3 bases, with 11 bases spanning the gap. Germline lookup yields CDR1 SGHAT and CDR2 FQNNGV. CDR3 in amino acids: CASSTRDFYNEQFF. In DNA form, the CDR3 reads TGTGCCAGCAGCACTAGGGACTTCTACAATGAGCAGTTCTTC. Supplemented by reference TRBV11-2 and TRBJ2-1, the full variable domain reads EAGVAQSPRYKIIEKRQSVAFWCNPISGHATLYWYQQILGQGPKLLIQFQNNGVVDDSQLPKDRFSAERLKGVDSTLKIQPAKLEDSAVYLCASSTRDFYNEQFFGPGTRLTVL.

This clonotype was picked up a small number of times. The V and J genes are TRBV12-5 and TRBJ2-7; D call uncertain. Trimming shortened V by 2 bases and J by 2 bases, and 4 bases separated the two germline ends. The CDR3 spans 12 residues. Germline-derived CDR1 and CDR2 are LGHNT and FRNRAP. The DNA of the CDR3 is TGTGCTAGTGGTTTGCCTGCCTACGAGCAGTACTTC. This translates into CASGLPAYEQYF.

On this clonotype itself: Relative to the germline gene, one junction end is altered; a read error may explain this. The J gene is TRBJ1-2, the V gene TRBV20-1; no clear D gene. Germline V gives CDR1 DFQATT, CDR2 SNEGSKA (reference sequence). The CDR3 totals 14 residues. Written as DNA, the CDR3 is TGCAGTGCTAGCCACGTCGAGACTAACTATGGCTGCACCTTC. Translation gives CSASHVETNYGCTF.

The rearrangement links TRBV5-1 to TRBJ2-7, with D hard to call. CDR1 and CDR2 from the germline V gene are SGHRS and YFSETQ. This CDR3 has 17 residues. The ends were cut back, 2 bases at V and 0 bases at J, with 18 bases in the middle. CDR3 DNA sequence: TGCGCCAGCAGCTTAGTTGGCCAGCAAGAAAACTCCTACGAGCAGTACTTC. Translating gives CASSLVGQQENSYEQYF.

V and J are TRBV7-9 and TRBJ1-2; the D gene is possibly TRBD1 (5 bases). CDR3 length: 16 residues. Looked up from germline, CDR1 is SEHNR and CDR2 is FQNEAQ (reference sequence). The ends were cut back, 4 bases at V and 0 bases at J, with 15 bases in the middle. CDR3 nucleotide sequence: TGTGCCAGCAGCTCCCTAGGGACGAAAGCTAACTATGGCTACACCTTC. It translates to CASSSLGTKANYGYTF.

CDR3 DNA sequence: TGTGCCAGCAGCCCCACAGGCCCCGGAGGTGGCTACACCTTC. Residues: CASSPTGPGGGYTF. V is TRBV5-6 and J is TRBJ1-2; maybe TRBD1 (5 bases). V shed 4 bases and J shed 7 bases, with 17 bases lying between them. The CDR3 has 14 amino acids. The germline V gene encodes CDR1 SGHDT and CDR2 YYEEEE.

This chain uses TRBV24-1 with TRBJ2-3, with D tentatively TRBD1 (5 bases). There are 15 residues in the CDR3. Trimming pared 0 bases from V and 1 base from J, leaving 7 bases between. Germline CDR1 KGHDR, CDR2 SFDVKD. The chain's CDR3 is CATSDLEQGTDTQYF. The CDR3 nucleotides read TGTGCCACCAGTGATTTGGAACAGGGCACAGATACGCAGTATTTT.

This clonotype was detected only a few times. The chain has TRBV29-1 and TRBJ2-3; TRBD1 matches at 7 bases. J was trimmed by 1 base and V by 5 bases; bases with no gene match: 9. The length of the CDR3 is 15 residues. In germline, CDR1 is SQVTM, CDR2 ANQGSEA. CDR3 DNA: TGCAGCGTTACCCCGCGACAGGGTGGCACAGATACGCAGTATTTT. Translating it yields CSVTPRQGGTDTQYF.

This clonotype was counted only a few times. The chain links TRBV5-6 to TRBJ2-7; 8 bases line up with TRBD2. This CDR3 spans 16 amino acids. The trim removed 4 bases at V and 4 bases at J, leaving 13 bases unmatched. Germline V gene data show CDR1 as SGHDT and CDR2 as YYEEEE. Here the CDR3 DNA reads TGTGCCAGCAGCCTAACCCCGGGTAGCGGGGAATACGAGCAGTACTTC. This codes for CASSLTPGSGEYEQYF.

This clonotype was detected many times. The chain links TRBV6-2 or TRBV6-3 to TRBJ2-7, with D perhaps TRBD1 (5 bases). Trimming took off 0 bases at V and 0 bases at J, with 12 bases between the two ends. This CDR3 has 16 residues. Germline V lookup: CDR1 MNHEY, CDR2 SVGEGT. The CDR3 loop is CASSYSDSGLSYEQYF. Written as DNA, the CDR3 is TGTGCCAGCAGTTACTCTGACAGTGGGCTCTCCTACGAGCAGTACTTC.

This clonotype was counted a single time. V is TRBV7-2 and J is TRBJ1-1, with D possibly TRBD1 on 5 matching bases. The germline V gene has CDR1 SGHTA and CDR2 FQGNSA. This CDR3 spans 11 amino acids. V lost 4 bases, J lost 11 bases, and 11 bases lay in between. The CDR3 coding sequence is TGTGCCAGCAGCTCGACAGTCCAGGCTTTCTTT. Translation gives CASSSTVQAFF.

This clonotype was counted a few times. This chain links TRBV13 with TRBJ2-3; 7 bases line up with TRBD1. The germline gives CDR1 PRHDT, CDR2 FYEKMQ (reference sequence). Trimming removed 1 base from V and 2 bases from J; junction bases left unmatched: 12. The CDR3 runs to 18 residues. The CDR3 sequence: CASSLAYRTGRPTDTQYF. The CDR3 DNA is TGTGCCAGCAGCTTAGCCTACCGGACAGGCCGGCCCACAGATACGCAGTATTTT.

This clonotype was seen a single time. The chain is built from TRBV6-1 and TRBJ2-3; TRBD2 aligns across 14 bases. Germline values: CDR1 MNHNS, CDR2 SASEGT. The length of the CDR3 is 18 residues. The V and J ends lost 5 bases and 3 bases, in that order; junction bases with no gene match: 10. CDR3 coding DNA: TGTGCCAGCAGTATGAAGACTAGCGGGGGGGCCGTTACAGATACGCAGTATTTT. It translates to CASSMKTSGGAVTDTQYF.

This chain links TRBV12-3 or TRBV12-4 with TRBJ2-4; D unclear. The CDR3 runs to 13 residues. The ends were cut back, 5 bases at V and 3 bases at J, with 8 bases in the middle. The CDR3 DNA sequence: TGTGCCAGCAGTGGAGATATCAAAAACATTCAGTACTTC. Protein: CASSGDIKNIQYF.

V usage is TRBV11-2 and J usage is TRBJ2-3; tentatively, D is TRBD2 (7 bases). The CDR3 runs to 16 residues. With 5 bases removed from V and 6 bases from J, the gap between germline ends came to 21 bases. The germline V gene encodes CDR1 SGHAT and CDR2 FQNNGV. In DNA form, the CDR3 reads TGTGCCAGCAGCCTTGCCCCCGGGGGGCTTATCGATACGCAGTATTTT. Residues: CASSLAPGGLIDTQYF.

V gene TRBV10-1 combines with J gene TRBJ2-7, with D possibly being TRBD1 (6 bases). Germline values: CDR1 WNHNN, CDR2 SYGVQD (reference sequence). The V gene lost 0 bases and the J gene lost 5 bases, with 11 bases spanning the gap. The CDR3 sequence is 14 residues long. This chain's CDR3 is CASSESGQIHEQYF. The CDR3, as DNA: TGCGCCAGCAGTGAGTCTGGACAGATCCACGAGCAGTACTTC.

The chain recombines TRBV20-1 with TRBJ2-7; no definite D call. The CDR3 sequence is 14 residues long. V was cut by 0 bases and J by 1 base, with 10 bases left in between. Germline CDR1 DFQATT, CDR2 SNEGSKA (reference sequence). DNA of the CDR3: TGCAGTGCTAGAGATCCTTCCCAGTCCTACGAGCAGTACTTC. Translation: CSARDPSQSYEQYF.

Details on this clonotype: Sequence at one end of the junction differs from germline and may be a read error. The chain carries TRBV5-1 and TRBJ2-5; possibly TRBD1 for D (5 bases). With the DNA end fitting TRBJ2-7 better, the J assignment may be wrong. This CDR3 comprises 14 residues. Germline assignment: CDR1 SGHRS and CDR2 YFSETQ. This CDR3 reads CSSRLTPGKVEQYF. CDR3 nucleotide sequence: TGCTCCAGCAGACTCACCCCAGGGAAAGTCGAGCAGTACTTC.

The chain uses TRBV14 and TRBJ1-6; D is unclear. CDR3 size: 16 residues. Germline CDR1 and CDR2: SGHDN and FVKESK. V lost 0 bases and J lost 3, with 9 bases in between. CDR3 sequence: CASSQDANSYNSPLHF. CDR3 nucleotides: TGTGCCAGCAGCCAAGATGCGAATAGCTATAATTCACCCCTCCACTTT.

The chain couples TRBV7-2 to TRBJ2-5; D is undetermined. Trimming cost V 3 bases and J 1 base, with 9 bases left between them. This CDR3 spans 14 amino acids. The germline V gene has CDR1 SGHTA and CDR2 FQGNSA. CDR3 sequence reads: CASSFNGIQETQYF. CDR3 DNA: TGTGCCAGCAGCTTTAACGGAATCCAAGAGACCCAGTACTTC.

This clonotype was seen many times. The rearrangement joins TRBV7-9 to TRBJ2-5, with D unresolved. V dropped 5 bases and J dropped 1 base, with 5 bases sitting between them. CDR1 and CDR2 (germline): SEHNR, FQNEAQ (reference sequence). CDR3 length equals 12 residues. CDR3 sequence reads: CASSPLQETQYF. For the CDR3, the DNA is TGTGCCAGCAGCCCTCTCCAAGAGACCCAGTACTTC. Using reference TRBV7-9 and TRBJ2-5 for the parts outside the CDR3, the full variable domain is DTGVSQNPRHKITKRGQNVTFRCDPISEHNRLYWYRQTLGQGPEFLTYFQNEAQLEKSRLLSDRFSAERPKGSFSTLEIQRTEQGDSAMYLCASSPLQETQYFGPGTRLLVL.

Notes on this clonotype: A much more abundant neighbour one base away suggests this may be a read error. The V call is TRBV9, the J call TRBJ1-5; D ambiguous. The germline CDR1 and CDR2 sequences are SGDLS and YYNGEE. The CDR3 is made up of 14 amino acids. CDR3 loop: CASSVDTGNRPQHF. In DNA, the CDR3 is TGTGCCAGCAGCGTAGACACGGGCAATCGGCCCCAGCATTTT.

This clonotype turned up a few times. V gene TRBV29-1 combines with J gene TRBJ1-4, with D possibly being TRBD1 (5 bases). The germline gives CDR1 SQVTM, CDR2 ANQGSEA. The V end was cut by 5 bases, the J end by 6 bases, with 13 bases between. The CDR3 consists of 13 residues. CDR3 DNA sequence: TGCAGCGTTCTGCCGGGGGGTGATGAAAAACTGTTTTTT. Translated: CSVLPGGDEKLFF.

This clonotype was observed once. The rearrangement links TRBV30 to TRBJ2-7; the D gene is possibly TRBD1 (7 bases). The CDR3 consists of 13 residues. CDR1 is GTSNPN and CDR2 is SVGIG in the germline V gene (reference sequence). V was pared by 4 bases and J by 3 bases, with 13 bases between. This CDR3 is CAWKTQGGYEQYF. CDR3 sequence (DNA): TGTGCCTGGAAAACTCAGGGGGGCTACGAGCAGTACTTC.